The 22 T cell receptor beta chains below all came from one sample that was sequenced in a study of CD8 T cells in ankylosing spondylitis. Each CDR3 protein is one row after TCRdb ran MiXCR on the 5' RACE reads. The sample holds roughly 130,000 distinct CDR3 sequences, roughly 8% seen once. Specimen: synovial fluid, either unsorted or a sorted T cell fraction (not recorded which). These receptors originate from a male donor with ankylosing spondylitis.

This sequence joins TRBV3-1 and TRBJ2-2; 9 nucleotides align to TRBD2. CDR3 size: 14 residues. Germline loops: CDR1 LGHDT, CDR2 YNNKEL (reference sequence). After removal of 4 bases from V and 6 bases from J, the junction contained 3 bases not matched to a gene. CDR3 bases: TGTGCCAGCAGCCTAGGGACTAGCCCCGGGGAGCTGTTTTTT. It is translated as CASSLGTSPGELFF.

The chain recombines TRBV21-1 with TRBJ1-3; the table's D gene call, TRBD1, was not cross checked with the DNA. TRBV21-1 is a pseudogene. This CDR3 is built from 17 residues. In DNA form, the CDR3 reads TGTGCCAGCAGCAAAGCGAAGACAGGGGGCACCGGAAACACCATATATTTT. Translating it yields CASSKAKTGGTGNTIYF.

The CDR3 nucleotides are TGTGCCAGCAGCTTAGAAGGGAGGACGTCCGAGCAGTACTTC. It is translated as CASSLEGRTSEQYF. The gene calls are TRBV7-9 and TRBJ2-7, with TRBD2 as a possible D gene (6 bases). Trimming left V 1 base short and J 6 bases short, with 13 bases between. CDR3 length equals 14 residues. From germline, CDR1 is SEHNR and CDR2 FQNEAQ (reference sequence).

The chain carries TRBV20-1 and TRBJ2-5, with D possibly called TRBD1 or TRBD2 (6 bases each). Between the trimmed V and J ends, which lost 3 bases and 5 bases, there was a span of 13 bases. The CDR3 loop spans 13 amino acids. The germline V gene has CDR1 DFQATT and CDR2 SNEGSKA (reference sequence). In nucleotides, the CDR3 is TGCAGTGCTAGGGGTCTAGGGGGGGAGACCCAGTACTTC. Translating it yields CSARGLGGETQYF.

This clonotype was seen many times. V and J are TRBV5-1 and TRBJ2-5, with TRBD1 matching over 7 bases. Losses at the gene ends were 7 bases for V and 0 bases for J; bases not matched to a gene: 3. This CDR3 has 13 amino acids. CDR1 is SGHRS and CDR2 is YFSETQ in the germline V gene. Here the CDR3 DNA reads TGCGCCAGCCTAGGGACAGACCAAGAGACCCAGTACTTC. Translating it yields CASLGTDQETQYF. The variable domain in full, with the rest retrieved from reference TRBV5-1 and TRBJ2-5, is KAGVTQTPRYLIKTRGQQVTLSCSPISGHRSVSWYQQTPGQGLQFLFEYFSETQRNKGNFPGRFSGRQFSNSRSEMNVSTLELGDSALYLCASLGTDQETQYFGPGTRLLVL.

This clonotype was counted ten times or more. The chain couples TRBV4-2 to TRBJ2-1, with D unresolved. The CDR3 spans 15 residues. Germline-derived CDR1 and CDR2 are LGHNA and YNFKEQ. The V end was cut by 1 base, the J end by 0 bases, with 7 bases between. The CDR3 reads CASSQGESSYNEQFF. The CDR3 DNA reads TGTGCCAGCAGCCAAGGGGAAAGCTCCTACAATGAGCAGTTCTTC.

The chain recombines TRBV20-1 with TRBJ1-4; 9 nucleotides match TRBD1. Germline loops: CDR1 DFQATT, CDR2 SNEGSKA (reference sequence). The CDR3 extends over 14 amino acids. V lost 4 bases to trimming and J lost 4 bases; unmatched junction nucleotides: 4. CDR3 region: CSAKPGQGNEKLFF. The CDR3 DNA follows: TGCAGTGCTAAACCGGGACAGGGTAATGAAAAACTGTTTTTT.

The chain carries TRBV12-3 or TRBV12-4 and TRBJ1-1; 7 bases match TRBD1. With 6 bases clipped from V and 1 base from J, the junction kept 8 bases outside the gene matches. CDR3 size: 15 residues. The DNA for the CDR3 is TGTGCCAGCAGACGCGAACAGGGGAAGAACACTGAAGCTTTCTTT. This gives the protein CASRREQGKNTEAFF.

This clonotype was detected ten times or more. This chain links TRBV28 with TRBJ2-2; the match to TRBD1 covers 8 bases. V lost 11 bases and J lost 1; bases outside the gene matches: 3. This CDR3 region has 13 residues. Germline lookup yields CDR1 MDHEN and CDR2 SYDVKM. The CDR3 is CAGGTGNTGELFF. DNA for the CDR3: TGTGCCGGAGGGACAGGGAACACCGGGGAGCTGTTTTTT.

This clonotype was seen repeatedly, ten times or more. The CDR3 loop reads CASSPRDRDNSPLHF. The DNA for the CDR3 is TGTGCCAGCAGTCCCCGGGACAGAGATAATTCACCCCTCCACTTT. The V call is TRBV28, the J call TRBJ1-6, with 7 bases that match TRBD1. The CDR3 is made up of 15 amino acids. CDR1 MDHEN and CDR2 SYDVKM come from the germline V gene. The trim removed 5 bases at V and 5 bases at J, leaving 6 bases unmatched.

This clonotype was recorded many times. The chain recombines TRBV20-1 with TRBJ2-3, with 9 bases aligning to TRBD2. The V segment lost 1 base and the J segment 6 bases; nucleotides outside the gene matches: 5. Germline V lookup: CDR1 DFQATT, CDR2 SNEGSKA (reference sequence). The CDR3 covers 14 residues. This CDR3 is CSARGSGSPDTQYF. CDR3 DNA: TGCAGTGCTAGAGGTAGCGGGAGCCCCGATACGCAGTATTTT.

This clonotype is termed large. This chain joins TRBV20-1 and TRBJ2-2; D ambiguous. Germline V lookup: CDR1 DFQATT, CDR2 SNEGSKA (reference sequence). CDR3 length: 15 amino acids. V was shortened by 0 bases and J by 3 bases, with 11 bases between the two germline ends. The CDR3 DNA reads as TGCAGTGCTAGAGATCTAGGGTCTGACACCGGGGAGCTGTTTTTT. This gives the protein CSARDLGSDTGELFF.

This clonotype was counted ten times or more. V usage is TRBV7-2 and J usage is TRBJ2-7; 7 bases map to TRBD2. Germline assignment: CDR1 SGHTA and CDR2 FQGNSA. Losses at the gene ends were 5 bases for V and 4 bases for J; bases not matched to a gene: 5. The CDR3 is made up of 13 amino acids. The DNA for the CDR3 is TGTGCCAGCAGCCCAGCGGGATATTACGAGCAGTACTTC. It translates to CASSPAGYYEQYF.

This clonotype showed up many times. V and J are TRBV18 and TRBJ2-7; unclear D gene. Trimming took off 3 bases at V and 2 bases at J, with 11 bases between the two ends. Germline assignment: CDR1 KGHSH and CDR2 LQKENI. The CDR3 is 14 residues long. CDR3: CASSPQTATYEQYF. The CDR3 nucleotides are TGTGCCAGCTCACCGCAAACAGCGACCTACGAGCAGTACTTC.

Many counts were recorded for this clonotype. The chain has TRBV29-1 and TRBJ2-5, with 7 positions matching TRBD2. This CDR3 has 13 residues. V shed 4 bases, J shed 1 base, and the junction held 3 bases outside the gene matches. CDR1 is SQVTM and CDR2 is ANQGSEA in the germline V gene. For the CDR3, the DNA is TGCAGCGTTGGGGAGGGGCCCCAAGAGACCCAGTACTTC. As protein: CSVGEGPQETQYF.

Comments on this clonotype: A much larger clonotype is one base distant, so this may be a read error. CDR3 sequence: CPSSYMSQGESPLHF. The DNA of the CDR3 is TGTCCCAGCAGCTACATGTCACAGGGAGAATCACCCCTCCACTTT. The chain joins TRBV3-1 to TRBJ1-6, with D possibly being TRBD1 (6 bases). Germline V gives CDR1 LGHDT, CDR2 YNNKEL (reference sequence). This CDR3 spans 15 amino acids. Supplemented by reference TRBV3-1 and TRBJ1-6, the full variable domain reads DTAVSQTPKYLVTQMGNDKSIKCEQNLGHDTMYWYKQDSKKFLKIMFSYNNKELIINETVPNRFSPKSPDKAHLNLHINSLELGDSAVYFCPSSYMSQGESPLHFGNGTRLTVT.

Concerning this clonotype itself: A much larger clone lies one base from this, so it may be a read error. The J gene is TRBJ2-5, the V gene TRBV4-2; a possible D gene is TRBD2 (6 bases). The germline V and J ends were trimmed by 6 bases and 2 bases, with 13 bases remaining between them. The CDR3 runs 14 residues. Germline lookup yields CDR1 LGHNA and CDR2 YNFKEQ. CDR3 sequence (DNA): TGTGCCAGCAGACCACGACTAGGTCAAGAGACCCAGTACTTC. Translated, it gives CASRPRLGQETQYF.

Many counts were recorded for this clonotype. The rearrangement uses TRBV2 and TRBJ2-2, with D possibly TRBD2 on 5 matching bases. The CDR3 is made up of 13 amino acids. CDR1 and CDR2 from the germline V gene are SNHLY and FYNNEI. V was cut by 6 bases and J by 7 bases, with 12 bases left in between. Here the CDR3 DNA reads TGTGCCAGCAGCCCGGAGGCAGTCGGGGAGCTGTTTTTT. The encoded protein is CASSPEAVGELFF.

In its sample, this clonotype was seen many times. The chain carries TRBV2 and TRBJ1-4; D is unresolved. The CDR3 sequence is 14 residues long. Germline CDR1 reads SNHLY; CDR2 reads FYNNEI. Trimming shortened V by 5 bases and J by 10 bases, and 17 bases separated the two germline ends. This CDR3 is CASSPREVVGKLFF. CDR3 nucleotides: TGTGCCAGCAGTCCCCGGGAAGTCGTAGGAAAACTGTTTTTT.

The J gene is TRBJ2-3, the V gene TRBV28; 8 bases map to TRBD1. This CDR3 has 15 amino acids. The V and J ends lost 6 bases and 3 bases, in that order; junction bases with no gene match: 8. Germline CDR1 and CDR2: MDHEN and SYDVKM. The CDR3 sequence: CASRMTGEKTDTQYF. The CDR3 DNA follows: TGTGCCAGCAGAATGACAGGGGAGAAGACAGATACGCAGTATTTT.

The chain is built from TRBV5-1 and TRBJ2-2, with D tentatively TRBD1 (6 bases). Germline-derived CDR1 and CDR2 are SGHRS and YFSETQ. This CDR3 region has 13 residues. The V end lost 4 bases, the J end lost 6 bases, and 10 bases lay between the germline ends. Here the CDR3 reads CASSETGPGELFF. CDR3 sequence (DNA): TGCGCCAGCAGCGAAACAGGGCCCGGGGAGCTGTTTTTT.

A few counts support this clonotype. The J gene is TRBJ2-3, the V gene TRBV6-4; 10 nucleotides agree with TRBD2. Germline V lookup: CDR1 MRHNA, CDR2 SNTAGT. The CDR3 sequence is 14 residues long. After removal of 4 bases from V and 4 bases from J, the junction contained 2 bases not matched to a gene. The DNA of the CDR3 is TGTGCCAGCAGTGGACTAGCGGGCTCAGATACGCAGTATTTT. This translates into CASSGLAGSDTQYF.